These 19 T cell receptor beta chains came from one sample sequenced in a study of T cells in Graves' hyperthyroidism and ophthalmopathy. Researchers amplified the TCR beta CDR3 regions from RNA transcripts. First-round RT-PCR with HTBI primers amplified the TCR CDR3 region. One entry per CDR3 protein, called by TCRdb with MiXCR from the multiplex PCR reads. The profile shows around 260,000 distinct CDR3 sequences, about 25% of them singletons. The sequenced sample consisted of blood. The receptors stem from a man aged 35-49 years with Graves' hyperthyroidism that later progressed to Graves' ophthalmopathy.

This clonotype showed up many times. The chain combines TRBV19 with TRBJ2-7, with 8 positions matching TRBD1. Germline V lookup: CDR1 LNHDA, CDR2 SQIVND (reference sequence). This CDR3 contains 14 residues. J gave up 2 bases and V 1 base, and 1 base lay outside the gene matches. In DNA form, the CDR3 reads TGTGCCAGTAGTATAGCCAGGGGGCCCTACGAGCAGTACTTC. This encodes CASSIARGPYEQYF.

This clonotype appeared many times. The germline gene is not matched at one end of the junction; a read error may be the cause. CDR3 coding DNA: TGTGCCATTCGACAGGCAACCCACGACGGCTCCTACGAGCAGCACTTC. It encodes CAIRQATHDGSYEQHF. V is TRBV7-8 and J is TRBJ2-7, with a tentative D call TRBD1 (6 bases). Germline V gene data show CDR1 as SGHVS and CDR2 as FQNEAQ. CDR3 size: 16 residues. Based on the CDR3 plus reference TRBV7-8 and TRBJ2-7, the full variable domain is GAGVSQSPRYKVAKRGQDVALRCDPISGHVSLFWYQQALGQGPEFLTYFQNEAQLDKSGLPSDRFFAERPEGSVSTLKIQRTQQEDSAVYLCAIRQATHDGSYEQHFGPGTRLTVT.

In this sample, this clonotype turned up many times. The chain's CDR3 is CASSLAPGRDNYGYTF. The CDR3 DNA reads as TGTGCCAGCAGCTTAGCACCAGGGAGGGATAACTATGGCTACACCTTC. The chain combines TRBV7-2 with TRBJ1-2; D is possibly TRBD1 (5 bases). CDR1 and CDR2 (germline): SGHTA, FQGNSA. There are 16 residues in the CDR3. V shed 0 bases and J shed 1 base, with 12 bases lying between them.

The chain carries TRBV6-5 and TRBJ2-3, with TRBD2 matching over 12 bases. The CDR3 extends over 15 amino acids. CDR1 is MNHEY and CDR2 is SVGAGI in the germline V gene. With 4 bases clipped from V and 5 bases from J, the junction kept 4 bases outside the gene matches. The CDR3, as DNA: TGTGCCAGCAGTTCCACTAGCGGGAGGCAAGATACGCAGTATTTT. Translated: CASSSTSGRQDTQYF.

The chain couples TRBV10-2 to TRBJ2-2; D unclear. The CDR3 is 14 amino acids. The V gene lost 4 bases and the J gene lost 3 bases, with 9 bases spanning the gap. In germline, CDR1 is WSHSY, CDR2 SAAADI. CDR3 DNA: TGCGCCAGCAGTGGGCCGTCGGACACCGGGGAGCTGTTTTTT. Amino acid sequence: CASSGPSDTGELFF.

This clonotype was seen repeatedly, ten times or more. The rearrangement joins TRBV18 to TRBJ1-1; D unresolved. Germline loops: CDR1 KGHSH, CDR2 LQKENI. The CDR3 totals 14 residues. V was trimmed by 3 bases and J by 2 bases, leaving 10 bases between them. CDR3: CASSPLPSNTEAFF. CDR3 in DNA: TGTGCCAGCTCACCCCTGCCCTCTAACACTGAAGCTTTCTTT.

This clonotype was found many times. The genes are TRBV3-1 and TRBJ1-1; D perhaps matches TRBD1 (5 bases). Trimming cost V 0 bases and J 5 bases, with 13 bases left between them. The CDR3 extends over 15 amino acids. Germline loops: CDR1 LGHDT, CDR2 YNNKEL (reference sequence). The CDR3 DNA follows: TGTGCCAGCAGCCAAGAACTTCAGGGAAGGACTGAAGCTTTCTTT. Translated: CASSQELQGRTEAFF.

This clonotype was detected ten times or more. The V gene is TRBV3-1, the J gene TRBJ1-2; maybe TRBD1 (6 bases). V was pared by 1 base and J by 1 base, with 13 bases between. The CDR3 runs to 16 residues. Per the germline V gene, CDR1 is LGHDT and CDR2 is YNNKEL (reference sequence). The CDR3 region has the DNA TGTGCCAGCAGCCAAGTTGCAGGGGCGATTAACTATGGCTACACCTTC. The encoded protein is CASSQVAGAINYGYTF.

CDR3 loop: CATSRDPTGGITGELFF. CDR3 nucleotides: TGTGCCACCAGCAGAGATCCCACGGGAGGGATCACCGGGGAGCTGTTTTTT. This sequence joins TRBV15 and TRBJ2-2; 8 bases fit TRBD2. V shed 0 bases and J 4 bases; nucleotides not matched to a gene: 7. Germline V gene sequence: CDR1 LNHNV, CDR2 YYDKDF (reference sequence). The CDR3 totals 17 residues.

This clonotype was observed many times. V usage is TRBV6-5 and J usage is TRBJ1-1; maybe TRBD1 (5 bases). The CDR3 spans 15 residues. Looked up from germline, CDR1 is MNHEY and CDR2 is SVGAGI. V shed 2 bases and J shed 6 bases, with 16 bases lying between them. CDR3 in DNA: TGTGCCAGCAGTTACCAGCGCGGGGGGATGGCTGAAGCTTTCTTT. It yields the protein CASSYQRGGMAEAFF.

This clonotype was detected ten times or more. V and J are TRBV29-1 and TRBJ1-2, with D tentatively TRBD1 (6 bases). V lost 4 bases and J lost 7, with 7 bases in between. Looked up from germline, CDR1 is SQVTM and CDR2 is ANQGSEA. The CDR3 totals 10 residues. CDR3 nucleotides: TGCAGCGTTGGGGGGGCTGGCTACACCTTC. It codes for CSVGGAGYTF.

This clonotype was picked up a small number of times. The V and J genes are TRBV28 and TRBJ2-7; the D is unclear. V was cut by 3 bases and J by 0 bases, with 12 bases left in between. Germline V lookup: CDR1 MDHEN, CDR2 SYDVKM. This CDR3 is built from 15 residues. This CDR3 is CASSLSRASSYEQYF. For the CDR3, the DNA is TGTGCCAGCAGTTTGTCCAGAGCAAGCTCCTACGAGCAGTACTTC.

This clonotype has at least ten counts. J is TRBJ2-5 and V is TRBV19; D call uncertain. V was cut by 5 bases and J by 2 bases, with 12 bases left in between. The germline V gene encodes CDR1 LNHDA and CDR2 SQIVND (reference sequence). The CDR3 covers 14 residues. The CDR3 is CASSPRRSQETQYF. The CDR3 bases are TGTGCCAGTAGTCCTCGGAGATCGCAAGAGACCCAGTACTTC.

This clonotype came up many times. V is TRBV11-1 and J is TRBJ2-2; 12 nucleotides agree with TRBD2. The CDR3 consists of 18 residues. The ends lost 5 bases at V and 2 bases at J; junction bases unmatched: 9. Germline V gene sequence: CDR1 SGHAT, CDR2 FQDESV (reference sequence). CDR3 in amino acids: CASSNPSGRAANTGELFF. DNA for the CDR3: TGTGCCAGCAGCAATCCTAGCGGGAGGGCCGCCAACACCGGGGAGCTGTTTTTT.

This chain links TRBV5-2 with TRBJ2-7; no DNA check was done on the table's D call, TRBD2. TRBV5-2 constitutes a pseudogene. The CDR3 is 22 amino acids. Here the CDR3 DNA reads TGTGCCAGCAACACTGGGCTAGCGGGAGAGGGAGGAAGGAGGGGGGTGACCTACGAGCAGTACTTC. It yields the protein CASNTGLAGEGGRRGVTYEQYF.

The rearrangement uses TRBV28 and TRBJ1-5; D call uncertain. V was clipped by 6 bases and J by 0 bases, with 6 bases between them. Germline CDR1 MDHEN, CDR2 SYDVKM. The CDR3 consists of 13 residues. The CDR3 spells CASRGSSNQPQHF. The DNA of the CDR3 is TGTGCCAGCAGAGGTAGTAGCAATCAGCCCCAGCATTTT.

This clonotype was picked up many times. This chain links TRBV3-1 with TRBJ2-5; TRBD2 matches 12 bases. This CDR3 contains 17 residues. Per germline, CDR1 LGHDT and CDR2 YNNKEL (reference sequence). V trimming: 0 bases; J trimming: 1 base; junction bases outside the gene matches: 3. The CDR3 DNA is TGTGCCAGCAGCCAAGACAGACTAGCGGGAGTCCAAGAGACCCAGTACTTC. This gives the protein CASSQDRLAGVQETQYF.

This clonotype occurred many times. The chain has TRBV6-5 and TRBJ1-1; D is undetermined. The V and J ends lost 10 bases and 1 base respectively, with 16 bases between them. Germline lookup yields CDR1 MNHEY and CDR2 SVGAGI. The CDR3 totals 14 residues. The CDR3 DNA sequence: TGTGCCACAATCCTAGGGCGGTGGAACACTGAAGCTTTCTTT. Protein sequence: CATILGRWNTEAFF.

The chain employs TRBV6-5 and TRBJ2-7; D is ambiguous. Germline V gives CDR1 MNHEY, CDR2 SVGAGI. Trimming pared 4 bases from V and 7 bases from J, leaving 11 bases between. The CDR3 has 12 amino acids. In nucleotides, the CDR3 is TGTGCCAGCAGTTCCCCGGTTGGTGAGCAGTACTTC. The encoded protein is CASSSPVGEQYF.